Below, one T cell receptor (beta chain) is given with its context. What it recognizes is unknown. The method was immunoSEQ multiplex PCR; TCRdb's version includes in-frame clones alone and lacks a portion of them. The data show roughly 2,000,000 clones, 93% seen once. The CDR3 is 15 residues long. The V gene lost 0 bases and the J gene lost 2 bases, with 10 bases spanning the gap. The germline V gene encodes CDR1 LGHNA and CDR2 YSLEER. The data belong to a study of shared clonotypes between healthy human individuals. The study, taken as a whole, reports: The four-donor shared clonotypes exceeded non-shared clonotypes in generation probability, with non-shared ones scoring lower. Generally, estimated richness proved larger in naive subsets than it did in memory subsets. The study found about 4.6% of naive CD4 clonotypes shared across a few donors.

CD45RO-negative, CCR7-selected cells formed the naive CD8 fraction, which excluded terminally differentiated effector memory CD45RA+ cells. This TCR came from a man younger than 35 in good health. Some clones in this sample may be carry-over from other donors' samples. The chain is built from TRBV4-3 and TRBJ2-5; tentative D call: TRBD2 (6 bases). Sequencing used naive CD8+ T cells from PBMCs. The CDR3 nucleotides read TGCGCCAGCAGCCAAGATGGGCTAGCGCAAGAGACCCAGTACTTC. Its translation is CASSQDGLAQETQYF.